The 11 T cell receptor beta chains given below trace back to one sample, sequenced in a study of tumor-infiltrating lymphocytes in primary liver carcinoma. Constant-region priming of 500 ng total RNA yielded TCR beta cDNA. Each TCR beta library was derived from three nested multiplex PCR rounds that employed slightly modified ARM-PCR. It was with TRBV1-TRBV30 forward primers and a C-beta reverse primer that the first two PCR rounds were run, at around 11 cycles each. TCRdb re-called the multiplex PCR reads through MiXCR, storing one row per CDR3 protein. This sample yields some 130,000 distinct CDR3 sequences, of which about two thirds are seen a single time; 8.1% belongs to the top ten. Scientists recovered RNA and DNA together from approximately 20-30 mg of unsorted bulk tissue. Sequencing used tumor-adjacent normal liver tissue. All receptors derive from an older woman with primary liver carcinoma and hepatitis B virus infection.

Details on this clonotype: A junction boundary mismatches the germline segment, possibly from a read error. This rearrangement joins TRBV28 to TRBJ2-3, with D hard to call. CDR1 MDHEN and CDR2 SYDVKM come from the germline V gene. The CDR3 sequence is 14 residues long. This CDR3 reads CASSFWTNTDTHYF. Written as DNA, the CDR3 is TGTGCCAGCAGTTTCTGGACCAACACAGATACGCACTATTTT.

About this clonotype: This CDR3 fails to terminate in the conserved phenylalanine or tryptophan, so it likely reflects a read error. The V and J genes are TRBV6-2 or TRBV6-3 and TRBJ2-1; D perhaps matches TRBD1 (6 bases). The germline V and J ends were trimmed by 9 bases and 4 bases, with 10 bases remaining between them. CDR3 length equals 12 residues. Germline loops: CDR1 MNHEY, CDR2 SVGEGT. CDR3 amino acids: CASSQGYNEQFI. Written as DNA, the CDR3 is TGTGCCAGTAGCCAGGGGTACAATGAGCAGTTCATC.

Details on this clonotype: A junction end diverges from the germline sequence, so it may reflect a read error. In DNA, the CDR3 is TGCGCCATCAGTGCGGGGGGGCCAGAGACCCAGTACTTC. It yields the protein CAISAGGPETQYF. V and J are TRBV12-3 or TRBV12-4 and TRBJ2-5; TRBD2 agrees at 9 bases. This CDR3 has 13 residues.

This clonotype was seen at least ten times. The J gene is TRBJ2-4, the V gene TRBV12-3 or TRBV12-4; no clear D gene. V lost 6 bases and J 0 bases, leaving 15 bases between the germline ends. The CDR3 is 16 amino acids. CDR3 residues: CASSSRQILAKNIQYF. CDR3 sequence (DNA): TGTGCCAGCAGCTCTCGACAAATACTAGCCAAAAACATTCAGTACTTC.

About this clonotype itself: This may come from a read error, since a much larger clone is one base off. The chain employs TRBV5-1 and TRBJ2-1; 8 bases are shared with TRBD2. The CDR3 is 17 amino acids. CDR1 and CDR2 from the germline V gene are SGHRS and YFSETQ. V trimming: 2 bases; J trimming: 2 bases; junction bases outside the gene matches: 9. The CDR3 is CASSFRESGSAYNEQFF. The CDR3, as DNA: TGCGCCAGCAGCTTTAGAGAGAGCGGGAGCGCCTACAATGAGCAGTTCTTC. The complete variable domain, with remaining parts taken from reference TRBV5-1 and TRBJ2-1, reads KAGVTQTPRYLIKTRGQQVTLSCSPISGHRSVSWYQQTPGQGLQFLFEYFSETQRNKGNFPGRFSGRQFSNSRSEMNVSTLELGDSALYLCASSFRESGSAYNEQFFGPGTRLTVL.

The rearrangement links TRBV5-6 to TRBJ2-4, with 7 bases identical to TRBD1. J lost 0 bases, V lost 4 bases, and 10 bases had no gene match. The CDR3 totals 17 residues. Germline CDR1 reads SGHDT; CDR2 reads YYEEEE. For the CDR3, the DNA is TGTGCCAGCAGCCGACTACAGGGGCTTAAAGCCAAAAACATTCAGTACTTC. Residues: CASSRLQGLKAKNIQYF.

V usage is TRBV13 and J usage is TRBJ2-1; D remains ambiguous. Trimming left V 0 bases short and J 7 bases short, with 13 bases between. This CDR3 region has 15 residues. Germline CDR1 reads PRHDT; CDR2 reads FYEKMQ (reference sequence). CDR3: CASSLGTNGYNEQFF. The CDR3 nucleotides read TGTGCCAGCAGCTTAGGTACTAACGGATATAATGAGCAGTTCTTC.

The V gene is TRBV24-1, the J gene TRBJ2-3, with D possibly TRBD2 on 6 matching bases. V shed 2 bases and J shed 1 base, with 18 bases lying between them. CDR1 KGHDR and CDR2 SFDVKD come from the germline V gene. The CDR3 covers 18 residues. In DNA, the CDR3 is TGTGCCACCAGTGATTCGGCTAGCGCGAATTTTGGCACAGATACGCAGTATTTT. It codes for CATSDSASANFGTDTQYF.

The genes are TRBV28 and TRBJ1-1; 7 bases are a match to TRBD1. Germline assignment: CDR1 MDHEN and CDR2 SYDVKM. The CDR3 extends over 16 amino acids. J lost 3 bases, V lost 3 bases, and 10 bases had no gene match. The CDR3, as DNA: TGTGCCAGCAGTTTCCCCTACAGGGGATGGCACACTGAAGCTTTCTTT. This gives the protein CASSFPYRGWHTEAFF.

This clonotype was counted ten times or more. The chain combines TRBV6-2 or TRBV6-3 with TRBJ1-5; D is ambiguous. The CDR3 is made up of 12 amino acids. V gave up 6 bases and J gave up 6 bases, with 9 bases separating them. Germline loops: CDR1 MNHEY, CDR2 SVGEGT. The CDR3 loop is CASSPVGQPQHF. CDR3 DNA sequence: TGTGCCAGCAGCCCTGTAGGTCAGCCCCAGCATTTT.

This clonotype came up a few times. One end of the junction does not line up with germline, which may come from a read error. DNA of the CDR3: TGCACCAGCAGCCAACAGACAGGCTACGAGCAGTACTTC. Residues: CTSSQQTGYEQYF. The rearrangement joins TRBV5-1 to TRBJ2-7; TRBD1 is a possible D gene (6 bases). The CDR3 loop spans 13 amino acids. Germline V gives CDR1 SGHRS, CDR2 YFSETQ.